The source of this T cell receptor (beta chain) is a study of OX40 agonist ivuxolimab in advanced cancers. Whole-study context: Subjects had a mean age of around 60 years, with a range of roughly 20 to 79; almost 85% were male.

The study sampled blood at baseline, cycle 4 day 1, and cycle 7 day 1. Trimming removed 5 bases at V and 0 bases at J, with 8 bases between. The CDR3 totals 13 residues. Germline V gene lookup returns CDR1 MDHEN and CDR2 SYDVKM. This clone is labeled medium-sized (0.01 to 0.1%). Data came from immunoSEQ multiplex PCR; TCRdb stores just in-frame clones and leaves some out. The sample includes 80,000 or so clones, around 85% of them seen just once. Sequenced here: CD4+ or CD8+ T cells sorted from blood, sampled in a trial of the OX40 agonist ivuxolimab. The source is an adult with an advanced solid tumor such as melanoma, head and neck, liver or kidney cancer. The V call is TRBV28, the J call TRBJ2-7; D call uncertain. DNA of the CDR3: TGTGCCAGCAGTATTGAAAGCTCCTACGAGCAGTACTTC. Translating gives CASSIESSYEQYF.